These 5 T cell receptor beta chains share one sample of origin, sequenced in a study of T cell responses to AZD1222 COVID-19 vaccine. Only in-frame clones appear in the TCRdb table, and some are missing; sequencing was by immunoSEQ multiplex PCR. The repertoire holds some 50,000 clones, with 70% to 85% as singletons. The input for sequencing was peripheral blood, taken on day 0 of AZD1222 vaccination. These receptors were collected from an adult in good health.

V and J are TRBV19 and TRBJ2-1; D remains ambiguous. The CDR3 sequence is 13 residues long. Trimming took 3 bases from V and 6 from J, leaving 9 bases between them. The germline gives CDR1 LNHDA, CDR2 SQIVND (reference sequence). In DNA form, the CDR3 reads TGTGCCAGTAGTATTGGGCGAGGCAATGAGCAGTTCTTC. Translated: CASSIGRGNEQFF.

The chain is built from TRBV6-4 and TRBJ1-5; a weak D match, TRBD1 (5 bases). The CDR3 runs to 17 residues. Trimming removed 5 bases from V and 2 bases from J, with 19 bases in between. Germline V gives CDR1 MRHNA, CDR2 SNTAGT. The CDR3 loop reads CASSPRTPPGGNQPQHF. CDR3 nucleotides: TGTGCCAGCAGTCCCCGGACACCCCCGGGGGGCAATCAGCCCCAGCATTTT.

Comments on this clone: Distinct nucleotide sequences in the sample also encode this CDR3. The rearrangement links TRBV19 to TRBJ2-5; D is uncertain. V gave up 1 base and J gave up 4 bases, with 4 bases separating them. Germline CDR1 reads LNHDA; CDR2 reads SQIVND (reference sequence). This CDR3 has 12 residues. The CDR3 here is CASSIGRETQYF. The CDR3, as DNA: TGTGCCAGTAGTATAGGGCGAGAGACCCAGTACTTC.

V is TRBV15 and J is TRBJ1-2; D unclear. Germline V gene data show CDR1 as LNHNV and CDR2 as YYDKDF (reference sequence). The CDR3 length is 17 residues. Trimming took 2 bases from V and 2 from J, leaving 18 bases between them. The CDR3 loop reads CATSRRNSGSTNYGYTF. In nucleotides, the CDR3 is TGTGCCACCAGCAGACGAAATTCGGGCAGTACAAACTATGGCTACACCTTC. Full variable domain (outside the CDR3, taken from reference TRBV15 and TRBJ1-2): DAMVIQNPRYQVTQFGKPVTLSCSQTLNHNVMYWYQQKSSQAPKLLFHYYDKDFNNEADTPDNFQSRRPNTSFCFLDIRSPGLGDTAMYLCATSRRNSGSTNYGYTFGSGTRLTVV.

The chain recombines TRBV5-8 with TRBJ1-5; TRBD1 is a possible D gene (6 bases). Germline V gives CDR1 SGHTS, CDR2 YDEGEE. The ends were cut back, 2 bases at V and 0 bases at J, with 15 bases in the middle. This CDR3 is built from 17 residues. CDR3 sequence: CASSLNTGTYSNQPQHF. CDR3 bases: TGTGCCAGCAGCTTAAACACAGGGACTTATAGCAATCAGCCCCAGCATTTT.